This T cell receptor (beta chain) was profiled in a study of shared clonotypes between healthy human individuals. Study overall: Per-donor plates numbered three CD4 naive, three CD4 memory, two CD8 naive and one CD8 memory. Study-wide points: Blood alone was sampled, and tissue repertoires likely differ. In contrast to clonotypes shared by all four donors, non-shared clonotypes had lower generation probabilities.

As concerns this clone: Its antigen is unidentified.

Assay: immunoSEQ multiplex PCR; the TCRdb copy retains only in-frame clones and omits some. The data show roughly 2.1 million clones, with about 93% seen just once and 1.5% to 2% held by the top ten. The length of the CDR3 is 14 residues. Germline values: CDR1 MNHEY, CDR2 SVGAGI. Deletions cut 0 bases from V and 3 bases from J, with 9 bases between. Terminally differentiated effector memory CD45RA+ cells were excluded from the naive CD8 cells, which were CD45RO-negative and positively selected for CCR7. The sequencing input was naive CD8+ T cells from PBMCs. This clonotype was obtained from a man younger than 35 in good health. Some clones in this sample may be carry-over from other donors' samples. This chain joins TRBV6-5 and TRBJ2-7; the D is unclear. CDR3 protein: CASSYSPLNYEQYF. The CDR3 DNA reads TGTGCCAGCAGTTACTCCCCCCTTAACTACGAGCAGTACTTC.